This T cell receptor beta chain was observed in a study of T cell responses to AZD1222 COVID-19 vaccine. The CDR3 is 15 residues long. V dropped 7 bases and J dropped 7 bases, with 17 bases sitting between them. Germline V gene sequence: CDR1 MNHEY, CDR2 SVGAGI. This table comes from immunoSEQ multiplex PCR, and its TCRdb copy is limited to in-frame clones, with some not included. The sample has roughly 180,000 clones, approximately 91% seen once. This chain joins TRBV6-5 and TRBJ1-6; the D is unclear. The receptor comes from an adult who received the AZD1222 COVID-19 vaccine. This sample comprised peripheral blood, obtained 28 days after the second AZD1222 dose. The CDR3 DNA follows: TGTGCCAGCACCAGGACGAGACGAGAGAATTCACCCCTCCACTTT. Translating it yields CASTRTRRENSPLHF.